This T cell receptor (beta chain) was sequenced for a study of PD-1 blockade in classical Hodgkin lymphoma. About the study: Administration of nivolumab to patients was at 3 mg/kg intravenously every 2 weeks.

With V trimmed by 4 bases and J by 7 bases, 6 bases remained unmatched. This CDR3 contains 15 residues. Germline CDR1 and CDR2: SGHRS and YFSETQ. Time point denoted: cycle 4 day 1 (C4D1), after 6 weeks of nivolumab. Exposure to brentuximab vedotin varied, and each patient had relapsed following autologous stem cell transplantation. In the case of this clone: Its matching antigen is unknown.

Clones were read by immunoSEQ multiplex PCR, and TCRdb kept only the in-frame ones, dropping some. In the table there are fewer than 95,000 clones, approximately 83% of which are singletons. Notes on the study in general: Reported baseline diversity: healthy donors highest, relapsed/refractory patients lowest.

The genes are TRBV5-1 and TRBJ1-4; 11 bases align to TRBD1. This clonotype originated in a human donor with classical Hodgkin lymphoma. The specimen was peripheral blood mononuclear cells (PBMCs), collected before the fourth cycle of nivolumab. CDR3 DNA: TGCGCCAGCAGCACTACCGGGACAGGGGGTGAAAAACTGTTTTTT. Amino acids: CASSTTGTGGEKLFF.